One and the same sample provided the 25 T cell receptor beta chains below, sequenced in a study of blood T cell repertoires in COVID-19 (dated by TCRdb to 2018 to 2020). The receptor library was made with the immunoSEQ multiplex PCR assay. This is the immuneACCESS table as TCRdb keeps it, with only in-frame sequences that have V and J called. A part of the clones is gone; compared with another copy, unresolved V genes explain less than half, and the rest is unexplained. This sample is represented by tens of thousands of clones; 83% of them were singletons. The ten largest clones represent 5% to 7% of the sample. Material: peripheral blood. Receptors originate from a woman aged 55-70 years with acute or convalescent COVID-19.

J is TRBJ2-7 and V is TRBV27; 10 positions agree with TRBD1. Germline-derived CDR1 and CDR2 are MNHEY and SMNVEV (reference sequence). CDR3 size: 16 residues. V lost 5 bases and J lost 5; bases outside the gene matches: 12. This CDR3 reads CASSPPWGQGRNEQYF. The CDR3 DNA reads TGTGCCAGCAGTCCCCCCTGGGGACAGGGGAGGAACGAGCAGTACTTC.

V and J are TRBV6-5 and TRBJ1-1; the match to TRBD1 covers 7 bases. CDR3 length: 16 residues. V trimming: 2 bases; J trimming: 3 bases; junction bases outside the gene matches: 9. Per the germline V gene, CDR1 is MNHEY and CDR2 is SVGAGI. CDR3 DNA: TGTGCCAGCAGTTACCAGGCAGGGGGTGTGGACACTGAAGCTTTCTTT. Translated, it gives CASSYQAGGVDTEAFF.

This sequence joins TRBV24-1 and TRBJ2-1; perhaps TRBD1 as D (5 bases). Deletions cut 5 bases from V and 2 bases from J, with 9 bases between. CDR1 and CDR2 from the germline V gene are KGHDR and SFDVKD. The CDR3 consists of 14 residues. The CDR3 region is CATSGAGPYNEQFF. The DNA of the CDR3 is TGTGCCACCAGTGGGGCAGGGCCCTACAATGAGCAGTTCTTC.

The CDR3 region has the DNA TGTGCCAGCAGCCCTGTCCGGGGGGCCACCGGGGAGCTGTTTTTT. Its translation is CASSPVRGATGELFF. The V call is TRBV7-7, the J call TRBJ2-2; tentatively, D is TRBD2 (7 bases). Trimming took 5 bases from V and 4 from J, leaving 14 bases between them. Germline CDR1 is SSHAT and CDR2 is FNYEAQ (reference sequence). This CDR3 region has 15 residues.

The chain employs TRBV19 and TRBJ1-2; a possible D gene is TRBD1 (5 bases). In germline, CDR1 is LNHDA, CDR2 SQIVND (reference sequence). The CDR3 covers 18 residues. V dropped 7 bases and J dropped 1 base, with 25 bases sitting between them. CDR3 bases: TGTGCCAGTACCCCCCGGAGCAGGGCCCCAGCTTATAACTATGGCTACACCTTC. Its translation: CASTPRSRAPAYNYGYTF.

As for this clone: The sample has other DNA sequences that encode this CDR3 too. The J gene is TRBJ1-3, the V gene TRBV20-1; no clear D. Trimming cost V 6 bases and J 3 bases, with 6 bases left between them. This CDR3 region has 11 residues. Germline CDR1 and CDR2: DFQATT and SNEGSKA (reference sequence). The CDR3 loop reads CSASSGNTIYF. CDR3 bases: TGCAGTGCGTCCAGTGGAAACACCATATATTTT.

This clone was observed a few times. The chain couples TRBV11-2 to TRBJ1-4; 7 nucleotides align to TRBD1. CDR3 length: 14 amino acids. Germline CDR1 and CDR2: SGHAT and FQNNGV. Germline trimming cut 1 base from V and 13 bases from J; bases unmatched to any gene: 9. The CDR3 coding sequence is TGTGCCAGCAGCTTAGCGGGACAGCTGAGTGGACTGTTTTTT. It specifies CASSLAGQLSGLFF.

The rearrangement links TRBV6-5 to TRBJ1-6; TRBD1 is a possible D gene (6 bases). Trimming pared 7 bases from V and 10 bases from J, leaving 20 bases between. The CDR3 contains 15 residues. Germline CDR1 is MNHEY and CDR2 is SVGAGI. The CDR3 region has the DNA TGTGCCAGCAAAGCGGGAGGGGGTGTACGGTCACCCCTCCACTTT. The encoded protein is CASKAGGGVRSPLHF.

This chain uses TRBV28 with TRBJ1-1; TRBD1 matches 8 bases. From germline, CDR1 is MDHEN and CDR2 SYDVKM. J was trimmed by 6 bases and V by 5 bases; bases with no gene match: 11. The CDR3 covers 15 residues. The CDR3 spells CASSRDRGGYAEAFF. The DNA of the CDR3 is TGTGCCAGCAGTAGAGACAGGGGTGGGTACGCTGAAGCTTTCTTT. The full variable domain, with the rest looked up from reference TRBV28 and TRBJ1-1, is DVKVTQSSRYLVKRTGEKVFLECVQDMDHENMFWYRQDPGLGLRLIYFSYDVKMKEKGDIPEGYSVSREKKERFSLILESASTNQTSMYLCASSRDRGGYAEAFFGQGTRLTVV.

The sample holds a few counts of this clone. The chain recombines TRBV2 with TRBJ1-4; TRBD1 matches at 8 bases. V shed 11 bases, J shed 5 bases, and the junction held 7 bases outside the gene matches. The CDR3 totals 13 residues. Germline V CDR1 and CDR2: SNHLY, FYNNEI. The CDR3 region is CAVRQGQNEKLFF. The CDR3 region has the DNA TGTGCCGTTAGACAGGGGCAAAATGAAAAACTGTTTTTT.

V and J are TRBV27 and TRBJ2-3, with 7 bases identical to TRBD2. The V and J ends lost 10 bases and 2 bases, in that order; junction bases with no gene match: 9. The CDR3 length is 14 residues. In germline, CDR1 is MNHEY, CDR2 SMNVEV (reference sequence). CDR3 residues: CATRIGGNTDTQYF. The CDR3 DNA reads TGTGCCACCCGGATCGGGGGGAACACAGATACGCAGTATTTT.

The chain has TRBV19 and TRBJ1-5, with a possible D match to TRBD1 (5 bases). Germline V gene sequence: CDR1 LNHDA, CDR2 SQIVND (reference sequence). This CDR3 has 14 amino acids. V lost 7 bases and J 0 bases, leaving 10 bases between the germline ends. Here the CDR3 DNA reads TGTGCCAGTACTGTGGGGCTTAGCAATCAGCCCCAGCATTTT. It translates to CASTVGLSNQPQHF. The full variable domain, in which reference TRBV19 and TRBJ1-5 provide the parts outside the CDR3, is DGGITQSPKYLFRKEGQNVTLSCEQNLNHDAMYWYRQDPGQGLRLIYYSQIVNDFQKGDIAEGYSVSREKKESFPLTVTSAQKNPTAFYLCASTVGLSNQPQHFGDGTRLSIL.

The table lists this clone with a few counts. The chain recombines TRBV6-5 with TRBJ1-6; D perhaps matches TRBD1 (5 bases). Germline values: CDR1 MNHEY, CDR2 SVGAGI. The CDR3 is made up of 14 amino acids. V was clipped by 7 bases and J by 12 bases, with 19 bases between them. The CDR3 DNA reads TGTGCCAGCACCCAGGGCGGGGGTTTCGTACCCCTCCACTTT. Translating it yields CASTQGGGFVPLHF.

The CDR3 protein is CAITQGIAYEQYF. CDR3 DNA: TGTGCCATCACGCAGGGAATTGCCTACGAGCAGTACTTC. The J gene is TRBJ2-7, the V gene TRBV10-3; weak D call: TRBD1 (5 bases). V dropped 7 bases and J dropped 2 bases, with 12 bases sitting between them. Germline V lookup: CDR1 ENHRY, CDR2 SYGVKD. The CDR3 is 13 amino acids.

V and J are TRBV7-8 and TRBJ1-4; TRBD1 agrees at 11 bases. Germline V CDR1 and CDR2: SGHVS, FQNEAQ. The ends lost 5 bases at V and 2 bases at J; junction bases unmatched: 10. This CDR3 contains 18 residues. Here the CDR3 reads CASSLLRDRGATNEKLFF. CDR3 nucleotides: TGTGCCAGCAGCCTGCTAAGGGACAGGGGGGCGACTAATGAAAAACTGTTTTTT.

Only a few counts were recorded for this clone. The chain is built from TRBV11-2 and TRBJ2-7; D uncertain. From germline, CDR1 is SGHAT and CDR2 FQNNGV. V gave up 0 bases and J gave up 0 bases, with 6 bases separating them. The CDR3 spans 14 residues. The CDR3 here is CASSLDRSSYEQYF. As DNA, the CDR3 is TGTGCCAGCAGCTTAGATCGGAGCTCCTACGAGCAGTACTTC. The whole variable domain, filled in from reference TRBV11-2 and TRBJ2-7, reads EAGVAQSPRYKIIEKRQSVAFWCNPISGHATLYWYQQILGQGPKLLIQFQNNGVVDDSQLPKDRFSAERLKGVDSTLKIQPAKLEDSAVYLCASSLDRSSYEQYFGPGTRLTVT.

J is TRBJ2-1 and V is TRBV12-5; 8 nucleotides line up with TRBD2. Losses at the gene ends were 0 bases for V and 3 bases for J; bases not matched to a gene: 10. From germline, CDR1 is LGHNT and CDR2 FRNRAP. CDR3 length equals 18 residues. The CDR3 DNA reads TGTGCTAGTGGTTTGGTACTGGCGGGGGGCCGGATCTACAATGAGCAGTTCTTC. This sequence encodes CASGLVLAGGRIYNEQFF.

V gene TRBV3-1 (or the pseudogene TRBV3-2) combines with J gene TRBJ1-2; 9 bases match TRBD1. There are 15 residues in the CDR3. Germline CDR1 reads LGHDT; CDR2 reads YNNKEL (reference sequence). V dropped 4 bases and J dropped 3; count of bases not matched to a gene: 6. The CDR3 sequence is CASSPYRGQDYGYTF. The CDR3 DNA reads as TGTGCCAGCAGCCCATACAGGGGGCAGGACTATGGCTACACCTTC.

This clone showed up just once. V usage is TRBV10-3 and J usage is TRBJ2-5, with 9 bases identical to TRBD1. Germline values: CDR1 ENHRY, CDR2 SYGVKD. The CDR3 runs to 13 residues. V dropped 9 bases and J dropped 2; count of bases not matched to a gene: 4. CDR3 in amino acids: CAISGTGQETQYF. The CDR3 nucleotides read TGTGCCATTTCCGGGACAGGGCAAGAGACCCAGTACTTC.

The rearrangement uses TRBV5-1 and TRBJ1-4; 7 positions match TRBD1. CDR1 SGHRS and CDR2 YFSETQ come from the germline V gene. The V and J ends lost 3 bases and 6 bases, in that order; junction bases with no gene match: 2. The CDR3 is 13 amino acids. CDR3 nucleotide sequence: TGCGCCAGCAGCTCAGGGGGAGATGAAAAACTGTTTTTT. It specifies CASSSGGDEKLFF. The whole variable domain, filled in from reference TRBV5-1 and TRBJ1-4, reads KAGVTQTPRYLIKTRGQQVTLSCSPISGHRSVSWYQQTPGQGLQFLFEYFSETQRNKGNFPGRFSGRQFSNSRSEMNVSTLELGDSALYLCASSSGGDEKLFFGSGTQLSVL.

This sequence joins TRBV10-3 and TRBJ1-3; 8 nucleotides align to TRBD1. The ends lost 4 bases at V and 4 bases at J; junction bases unmatched: 3. CDR1 and CDR2 (germline): ENHRY, SYGVKD. This CDR3 has 14 residues. The CDR3 DNA sequence: TGTGCCATCAGTGGGGACAGGTTGGGAAACACCATATATTTT. It specifies CAISGDRLGNTIYF.

V is TRBV6-1 and J is TRBJ1-5, with 8 bases aligning to TRBD1. The CDR3 sequence is 17 residues long. J lost 4 bases, V lost 0 bases, and 8 bases had no gene match. The V gene's germline CDR1 is MNHNS and CDR2 SASEGT. This CDR3 is CASSEAPTGGINQPQHF. The DNA of the CDR3 is TGTGCCAGCAGTGAAGCCCCCACAGGGGGAATAAATCAGCCCCAGCATTTT.

The chain joins TRBV5-1 to TRBJ1-4, with a weak D call TRBD1 (5 bases). This CDR3 has 15 residues. The V gene's germline CDR1 is SGHRS and CDR2 YFSETQ. Trimming removed 0 bases from V and 3 bases from J, with 9 bases in between. The CDR3 nucleotides read TGCGCCAGCAGCTTGGGCGGGGCGGCTAATGAAAAACTGTTTTTT. This sequence encodes CASSLGGAANEKLFF.

The chain carries TRBV6-5 and TRBJ1-3; a weak D match, TRBD1 (6 bases). The V gene lost 0 bases and the J gene lost 4 bases, with 10 bases spanning the gap. CDR3 length: 15 residues. Germline lookup yields CDR1 MNHEY and CDR2 SVGAGI. Here the CDR3 reads CASSYSYRAGNTIYF. The CDR3 bases are TGTGCCAGCAGTTACTCGTACAGGGCCGGAAACACCATATATTTT.

The genes are TRBV30 and TRBJ1-1, with no clear D. Germline V gene lookup returns CDR1 GTSNPN and CDR2 SVGIG (reference sequence). The CDR3 loop spans 14 amino acids. With 3 bases removed from V and 6 bases from J, the gap between germline ends came to 17 bases. The CDR3 bases are TGTGCCTGGAGCCCGGCGGGCCCGCGCCCTGAAGCTTTCTTT. It specifies CAWSPAGPRPEAFF.